The present T cell receptor (beta chain) was sequenced within a study of patients with pleural tuberculosis. CDR1 is MNHEY and CDR2 is SVGEGT in the germline V gene. Deletions cut 2 bases from V and 5 bases from J, with 11 bases between. The CDR3 runs 14 residues. This clonotype was detected many times. TCRdb redid the calling of the reads with MiXCR, one entry per CDR3 protein. Of around 50,000 distinct CDR3 sequences detected, about 7.9% appear once; the ten largest clones hold about a sixth. The TCR comes from a human donor with pleural tuberculosis. The rearrangement links TRBV6-2 or TRBV6-3 to TRBJ2-3, with D perhaps TRBD1 (6 bases). This CDR3 reads CASSYRRGRDTQYF. For the CDR3, the DNA is TGTGCCAGCAGTTACCGCAGGGGTCGAGATACGCAGTATTTT.